Described below is a single T cell receptor (beta chain) sequence and its context. These data belong to a study of radiation and T cells in renal cell carcinoma. Time point described: baseline pretreatment blood. Treatment reported: 15 Gy SBRT to primary tumor, nephrectomy 4 weeks later. The junction had 4 bases not matched to a gene; V was cut back by 3 bases and J by 0 bases. Germline CDR1 reads SGDLS; CDR2 reads YYNGEE. CDR3 length: 18 amino acids. The protocol was immunoSEQ multiplex PCR, while the TCRdb copy is restricted to in-frame clones and leaves out a portion. The table has 87,000 or so clones, about 86% seen once.

The clonotype originates from a man between 50 and 59 years old with renal cell carcinoma. The chain is built from TRBV9 and TRBJ2-2, with 14 bases that match TRBD2. This specimen was blood, taken from a patient whose treatment included radiotherapy and nephrectomy. The CDR3: CASSEGTSGSANTGELFF. CDR3 in DNA: TGTGCCAGCAGCGAGGGGACTAGCGGGAGCGCGAACACCGGGGAGCTGTTTTTT.